This TCR beta chain was recorded in a study of T cell repertoires and HLA-DP antigens (dated by TCRdb to 2017 to 2018). Describing the broader study: The study used an in vitro model of CD4+ T cell alloreactivity against allogeneic HLA-DP presented by transduced HeLa cells. The two alloantigens modelled structurally similar versus dissimilar alloantigens, differing from self at one and around ten peptide-binding groove amino acids, respectively. The three donors were two male and one female, with ages ranging from the 18-to-29 to the 60-to-69 age band. Average DNA input was approximately 200 ng for sorted CD137+CD4+ samples, compared with about 1,100 ng for pre-culture CD4+ samples.

The CDR3 numbers 15 residues from cysteine through phenylalanine. Only the CDR3 DNA stays, 45 bases, in frame from base 1. V lost 6 bases and J lost 1 base, and the count of bases not matched to a germline gene is 8. CDR1 and CDR2 were assigned from the germline V gene (reference sequence) as MNHNY and SVGAGI. Magnetic bead negative selection was used to isolate untouched CD4+ T cells from Ficoll-separated PBMC, with purity averaging approximately 98%. Untouched CD4+ T cells were isolated with magnetic beads from Ficoll-separated PBMC, and a purity of roughly 98% was reached with negligible CD8+ contamination. Peripheral blood mononuclear cells came from the buffy coats of a few healthy blood donors. CMV seronegative status was shared by all three donors. The DNeasy Blood & Tissue Kit was used for extraction of genomic DNA. Genomic DNA from sorted CD137+CD4+ cells and from pre-culture CD4+ baseline samples of each subject was subjected to TCRB sequencing.

The immunoSEQ multiplex PCR, with forward primers for 54 TRBV segments and reverse primers for 13 TRBJ segments, was used to amplify TCRB CDR3 regions. Deep resolution, with a target of roughly 220,000 T cell genomes, was applied to the sequencing of pre-culture CD4+ samples. Sequencing of the amplicons on an Illumina HiSeq System generated 87 bp reads spanning the CDR3. The original pipeline was this. Correction for PCR and sequencing errors was applied to reads, and CDR3 regions were defined through alignment to IMGT reference sequences. Synthetic template pools were used to estimate template counts and unique rearrangement counts. Clonality was computed by subtracting Pielou's evenness from 1. The Daley-Smith estimator was used to estimate richness. Morisita's index was used to measure repertoire overlap. Clones present in cultured samples but not detected in the pre-culture repertoire of the same donor were defined as low-abundance clones. TCRdb retrieved this table from immuneACCESS and kept in-frame rearrangements only. Not all clones are present; in checked studies, unresolved V genes account for under half, and no reason is known for the remainder. That table furnishes V, J and clone size, whereas the DNA furnished D and trimming. The sample yields almost 90,000 clones; 86% were counted once. In total, the top ten clones hold 1.5% to 2% of the sample.

The study at large found these results: Clonality of sorted CD137+ cells was similar against both alloantigens (around 0.37) and much higher than in pre-culture samples (approximately 0.039). Clones undetected before culture had an average cumulative frequency of roughly 36% against one allele versus 50.6% against the other. Naive and memory CD4+ repertoires were not analysed separately. The study was limited by having just a few donors, by relying on a non-physiological HeLa antigen-presenting system, and by using total CD4+ cells as responders.

With regard to this clone: The antigen this receptor binds is unknown. It has no much larger one-base neighbor in the sample; base qualities were not kept.

The chain couples TRBV6-6 to TRBJ2-5; the junction holds 7 bases that match TRBD2. The sample was CD4+ T cells from PBMCs. The TCR sequence derives from a man in his fifties or sixties in good health and CMV-seronegative. In nucleotide form, the sequence is TGTGCCAGCAGCGTTTCGGGAGGAGTCCAAGAGACCCAGTACTTC. Its protein is CASSVSGGVQETQYF.